The 4 T cell receptor beta chains reported below all come from one sample, sequenced in a study of CD8+CD57+ T cells in acquired aplastic anemia. For CDR3 and TCR beta VDJ profiling, genomic DNA was the template used. TCRdb recomputed calls from the reads with MiXCR, one row per CDR3 protein. The sample holds roughly 220,000 distinct CDR3 sequences, about 62% seen once. Previously, flow cytometry had revealed CD8+CD57+ cell expansion in the patients chosen for sequencing. Sequenced sample: sorted CD4+, CD8+, or CD8+CD57+ T cells (not recorded which) from PBMCs. The receptors stem from a human donor with aplastic anemia.

V and J are TRBV2 and TRBJ2-5, with D tentatively TRBD1 or TRBD2 (5 bases each). The V end was cut by 6 bases, the J end by 2 bases, with 13 bases between. CDR1 and CDR2 from the germline V gene are SNHLY and FYNNEI. This CDR3 has 14 amino acids. The CDR3 is CASRDTRGQETQYF. In nucleotides, the CDR3 is TGTGCCAGCAGGGACACGAGGGGACAAGAGACCCAGTACTTC.

The chain couples TRBV7-9 to TRBJ2-5, with D perhaps TRBD2 (6 bases). Germline assignment: CDR1 SEHNR and CDR2 FQNEAQ (reference sequence). V gave up 3 bases and J gave up 5 bases, with 16 bases separating them. The CDR3 has 15 amino acids. CDR3 DNA sequence: TGTGCCAGCAGCTTCGGCACAGGCGGGGCGGAGACCCAGTACTTC. This translates into CASSFGTGGAETQYF.

The chain carries TRBV7-2 and TRBJ1-5, with unresolved D. The CDR3 covers 15 residues. From germline, CDR1 is SGHTA and CDR2 FQGNSA. Trimming removed 5 bases from V and 9 bases from J, with 20 bases in between. The CDR3 nucleotides read TGTGCCAGCAGCGCCCCTTACTTAACGGAGGGGCCCCAGCATTTT. Protein sequence: CASSAPYLTEGPQHF.

The chain recombines TRBV7-3 with TRBJ2-5; D might be TRBD1 or TRBD2, each matching 5 bases. This CDR3 contains 14 residues. Trimming pared 2 bases from V and 7 bases from J, leaving 14 bases between. CDR1 and CDR2 (germline): SGHTA, FQGTGA. The chain's CDR3 is CASSLPGDGGTQYF. The DNA of the CDR3 is TGTGCCAGCAGCTTACCAGGAGATGGGGGGACCCAGTACTTC. Full variable domain (rest looked up from reference TRBV7-3 and TRBJ2-5): GAGVSQTPSNKVTEKGKYVELRCDPISGHTALYWYRQSLGQGPEFLIYFQGTGAADDSGLPNDRFFAVRPEGSVSTLKIQRTERGDSAVYLCASSLPGDGGTQYFGPGTRLLVL.